This T cell receptor (beta chain) appears in the sequencing data of a study of Ad26.COV2.S vaccination and SARS-CoV-2 variants. Concerning this clone itself: Its target is not known.

Assay: immunoSEQ multiplex PCR; the TCRdb copy retains only in-frame clones and omits some. In the table there are about 94,000 clones, approximately 81% of which are singletons. Study-level results: From the TCR breadth and depth analyses, total T cell responses may have been underestimated. Across vaccine and placebo recipients, the breadth of non-spike TCRs was similar. Substantial post-vaccination breadth of spike-specific CD8+ and CD4+ T cell responses was reported. Vaccine recipients had higher spike-specific TCR breadth than placebo recipients.

This receptor was identified in a human donor who had recovered from COVID-19. Sample: peripheral blood, taken after recovery from COVID-19.

The CDR3 sequence is CASSLGRAEGYTF. DNA for the CDR3: TGTGCCAGCAGCTTAGGCAGGGCAGAGGGCTACACCTTC. The chain uses TRBV7-9 and TRBJ1-2; D may be TRBD1 (5 bases). Germline V CDR1 and CDR2: SEHNR, FQNEAQ (reference sequence). This CDR3 region has 13 residues. The V and J ends lost 1 base and 8 bases respectively, with 11 bases between them.